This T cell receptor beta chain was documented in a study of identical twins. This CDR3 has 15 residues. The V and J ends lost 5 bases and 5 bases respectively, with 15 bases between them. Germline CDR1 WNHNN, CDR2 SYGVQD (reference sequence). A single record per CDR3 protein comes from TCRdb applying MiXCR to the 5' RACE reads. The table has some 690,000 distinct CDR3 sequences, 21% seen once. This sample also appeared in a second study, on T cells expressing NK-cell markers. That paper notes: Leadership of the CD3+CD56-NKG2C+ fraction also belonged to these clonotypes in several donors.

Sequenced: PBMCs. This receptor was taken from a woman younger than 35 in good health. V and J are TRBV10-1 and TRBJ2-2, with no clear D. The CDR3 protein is CASSLSPSLTGELFF. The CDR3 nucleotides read TGCGCCAGCAGTTTGAGCCCTTCCCTTACCGGGGAGCTGTTTTTT.